Listed here are 5 T cell receptor beta chains from one sample, sequenced in a study of blood T cell repertoires in COVID-19. Sequencing used immunoSEQ multiplex PCR; TCRdb keeps in-frame clones, though not all of them. The profile shows tens of thousands of clones, about four fifths of them singletons. Sequencing used peripheral blood. All receptors derive from a human donor in a cohort sampled during active COVID-19.

The table lists this clone with a count of one. This chain links TRBV27 with TRBJ1-1; 7 nucleotides line up with TRBD1. This CDR3 has 11 amino acids. Germline V gene data show CDR1 as MNHEY and CDR2 as SMNVEV (reference sequence). V lost 9 bases, J lost 10 bases, and 8 bases stayed unmatched. DNA of the CDR3: TGTGCCAGTCAGAAAACAGGGGTAGCTTTCTTT. Encoded protein: CASQKTGVAFF.

V is TRBV14 and J is TRBJ2-7; D is unclear. Germline lookup yields CDR1 SGHDN and CDR2 FVKESK. This CDR3 comprises 12 residues. V was shortened by 2 bases and J by 6 bases, with 8 bases between the two germline ends. The CDR3: CASSQMYSEQYF. CDR3 coding DNA: TGTGCCAGCAGCCAAATGTATTCCGAGCAGTACTTC.

The chain employs TRBV27 and TRBJ2-7, with 8 bases fitting TRBD2. The germline V gene encodes CDR1 MNHEY and CDR2 SMNVEV (reference sequence). The CDR3 is made up of 15 amino acids. The V segment lost 2 bases and the J segment 2 bases; nucleotides outside the gene matches: 5. CDR3 sequence reads: CASSLQRGPTYEQYF. The CDR3 DNA sequence: TGTGCCAGCAGTTTACAGCGGGGGCCCACCTACGAGCAGTACTTC.

The chain links TRBV11-2 to TRBJ1-2; D perhaps matches TRBD1 (5 bases). This CDR3 comprises 15 residues. Germline-derived CDR1 and CDR2 are SGHAT and FQNNGV. Trimming pared 0 bases from V and 2 bases from J, leaving 10 bases between. CDR3 DNA: TGTGCCAGCAGCTTAGAGAGGACACCCAACTATGGCTACACCTTC. Residues: CASSLERTPNYGYTF.

The V gene is TRBV4-1, the J gene TRBJ1-1; D unclear. CDR1 is MGHRA and CDR2 is YSYEKL in the germline V gene. Trimming pared 0 bases from V and 11 bases from J, leaving 13 bases between. This CDR3 has 13 amino acids. The CDR3 loop reads CASSQDTVSVAFF. CDR3 nucleotides: TGCGCCAGCAGCCAAGACACAGTTTCAGTGGCTTTCTTT.